Given below is one TCR beta chain in context. This CDR3 is 16 amino acids long. V dropped 0 bases and J dropped 4; count of bases not matched to a gene: 6. CDR1 is MNHNY and CDR2 is SVGAGI in the germline V gene (reference sequence). This record comes from a study of blood T cell repertoires in COVID-19. Measured with immunoSEQ multiplex PCR; TCRdb has only the in-frame clones, and not every one. This table holds about 44,000 clones, 90% to 95% found once. This sequence joins TRBV6-6 and TRBJ2-5; 9 bases map to TRBD2. Sequenced: peripheral blood. The TCR comes from a man aged 50 or older with COVID-19, enrolled during active disease. This CDR3 is CASSYSGGRAGETQYF. The CDR3 nucleotides are TGTGCCAGCAGTTACTCAGGCGGGAGGGCCGGAGAGACCCAGTACTTC.